The 12 T cell receptor beta chains below were found in one sample sequenced in a study of preoperative IRX-2 immunotherapy in early breast cancer. Treatment meaning: preoperative locoregional IRX-2 cytokine immunotherapy. TCRdb's table, derived via immunoSEQ multiplex PCR, lists solely in-frame clones and lacks some. This table has 40,000 to 45,000 clones, about 94% appearing once. The sample here was tumor tissue, taken after IRX-2 immunotherapy. All receptors derive from a human donor with breast cancer.

In its sample, this clone was seen once. The chain carries TRBV4-2 and TRBJ2-7; no clear D. The CDR3 totals 16 residues. Per germline, CDR1 LGHNA and CDR2 YNFKEQ. Trimming pared 1 base from V and 2 bases from J, leaving 15 bases between. Written as DNA, the CDR3 is TGTGCCAGCAGCCAAGGCCCAGACTTTTCCACCTACGAGCAGTACTTC. Translated, it gives CASSQGPDFSTYEQYF.

This clone was recorded a few times. The chain is built from TRBV5-1 and TRBJ2-7; 9 positions match TRBD1. Germline trimming cut 0 bases from V and 6 bases from J; bases unmatched to any gene: 4. This CDR3 is 14 amino acids long. Germline V gene data show CDR1 as SGHRS and CDR2 as YFSETQ. The CDR3 loop reads CASSLGQGESEQYF. CDR3 DNA: TGCGCCAGCAGCTTGGGACAGGGGGAATCCGAGCAGTACTTC.

The chain recombines TRBV19 with TRBJ2-3; no firm D call. Germline CDR1 LNHDA, CDR2 SQIVND (reference sequence). The CDR3 length is 12 residues. The ends were cut back, 0 bases at V and 11 bases at J, with 9 bases in the middle. The CDR3, as DNA: TGTGCCAGTAGTATAGAAGGGATAGAGCAGTATTTT. The encoded protein is CASSIEGIEQYF.

This clone was recorded once. The chain couples TRBV5-1 to TRBJ2-2, with D unclear. CDR1 SGHRS and CDR2 YFSETQ come from the germline V gene. The germline V and J ends were trimmed by 5 bases and 5 bases, with 7 bases remaining between them. This CDR3 is built from 12 residues. CDR3 amino acids: CASREGTGELFF. CDR3 DNA: TGCGCCAGCAGAGAAGGAACCGGGGAGCTGTTTTTT.

The gene calls are TRBV18 and TRBJ1-1; 7 bases align to TRBD1. Germline V gene sequence: CDR1 KGHSH, CDR2 LQKENI. The CDR3 covers 16 residues. V lost 3 bases to trimming and J lost 1 base; unmatched junction nucleotides: 8. CDR3 nucleotides: TGTGCCAGCTCACCTAGCAGGGGGAATGGGAACACTGAAGCTTTCTTT. It yields the protein CASSPSRGNGNTEAFF.

In its sample, this clone is medium-sized. This chain connects TRBV30 to TRBJ2-2; the match to TRBD2 covers 15 bases. The V segment lost 0 bases and the J segment 5 bases; nucleotides outside the gene matches: 10. CDR3 length equals 19 residues. Germline CDR1 and CDR2: GTSNPN and SVGIG (reference sequence). In DNA form, the CDR3 reads TGTGCCTGGAGTGTAACTCTTGTGGGGACTAGCGGGAGGACCGGGGAGCTGTTTTTT. This translates into CAWSVTLVGTSGRTGELFF.

This chain uses TRBV7-8 with TRBJ2-3, with D unclear. The germline V gene encodes CDR1 SGHVS and CDR2 FQNEAQ. CDR3 length equals 16 residues. V shed 5 bases and J shed 2 bases, with 17 bases lying between them. The CDR3 coding sequence is TGTGCCAGCAGCCAACCTACGGCCCTGCTCACAGATACGCAGTATTTT. It translates to CASSQPTALLTDTQYF.

This clone was counted a single time. The rearrangement links TRBV5-1 to TRBJ2-1; no reliable D call. The CDR3 totals 17 residues. The V gene lost 2 bases and the J gene lost 5 bases, with 20 bases spanning the gap. From germline, CDR1 is SGHRS and CDR2 YFSETQ. The CDR3 sequence: CASSFATLETANNEQFF. The CDR3 DNA reads TGCGCCAGCAGCTTCGCCACCCTGGAGACGGCAAACAATGAGCAGTTCTTC.

In its sample, this clone was seen once. V and J are TRBV11-3 and TRBJ2-7, with 10 bases fitting TRBD2. V trimming: 1 base; J trimming: 5 bases; junction bases outside the gene matches: 5. This CDR3 contains 15 residues. CDR1 and CDR2 from the germline V gene are SGHNT and YENEEA. This CDR3 reads CASSLGLAGVHEQYF. The CDR3 coding sequence is TGTGCCAGCAGCTTAGGGCTAGCGGGAGTGCACGAGCAGTACTTC.

With regard to this clone: Relative to the germline gene, one junction end is altered; a read error may explain this. The V and J genes are TRBV27 and TRBJ2-3; D remains ambiguous. The CDR3 runs 14 residues. In germline, CDR1 is MNHEY, CDR2 SMNVEV (reference sequence). The CDR3 loop reads CASSLFRLGYAVHF. The DNA for the CDR3 is TGTGCCAGCAGTTTGTTTAGGTTGGGATACGCAGTTCATTTT.

The rearrangement joins TRBV20-1 to TRBJ1-2; D is undetermined. Trimming pared 1 base from V and 12 bases from J, leaving 12 bases between. This CDR3 is built from 11 residues. CDR1 DFQATT and CDR2 SNEGSKA come from the germline V gene (reference sequence). The CDR3 loop is CSARVLSIDTF. The CDR3 nucleotides read TGCAGTGCTAGAGTACTCTCAATAGACACCTTC.

The chain links TRBV5-4 to TRBJ2-7; TRBD2 might be the D (6 bases). V dropped 0 bases and J dropped 2 bases, with 9 bases sitting between them. The length of the CDR3 is 14 residues. The germline gives CDR1 SGHNT, CDR2 YYREEE (reference sequence). For the CDR3, the DNA is TGTGCCAGCAGCTTGGCTAGCGCAACCTACGAGCAGTACTTC. Residues: CASSLASATYEQYF.